This T cell receptor beta chain was profiled in a study of blood T cell repertoires in COVID-19. Study information: COVID-19 samples, acute and convalescent, were from the United States, Italy and Spain. The analysed material was cDNA or gDNA that came from T cells, B-cell-depleted T cells, or PBMCs.

In the authors' methods: Researchers report that nucleated cell counts were estimated from reference gene primer amplification. Sequencing was performed with immunoSEQ multiplex PCR; in TCRdb, only in-frame clones are kept and a portion is missing. V and J calls and clone size are as listed in that table; D and trimming were resolved from the DNA. Of roughly 88,000 clones in the sample, roughly 85% were seen once. Seattle researchers signed up patients amid active infection and tracked them longitudinally. Germline lookup yields CDR1 SGHTA and CDR2 FQGNSA. This CDR3 spans 13 amino acids. V lost 3 bases, J lost 2 bases, and 8 bases lay in between.

The chain carries TRBV7-2 and TRBJ2-7; perhaps TRBD1 as D (5 bases). Sequences were obtained from peripheral blood. This clonotype originated in an older woman with COVID-19, enrolled during active disease. The CDR3 loop is CASSFDSPYEQYF. The CDR3 region has the DNA TGTGCCAGCAGCTTTGACAGCCCCTACGAGCAGTACTTC.